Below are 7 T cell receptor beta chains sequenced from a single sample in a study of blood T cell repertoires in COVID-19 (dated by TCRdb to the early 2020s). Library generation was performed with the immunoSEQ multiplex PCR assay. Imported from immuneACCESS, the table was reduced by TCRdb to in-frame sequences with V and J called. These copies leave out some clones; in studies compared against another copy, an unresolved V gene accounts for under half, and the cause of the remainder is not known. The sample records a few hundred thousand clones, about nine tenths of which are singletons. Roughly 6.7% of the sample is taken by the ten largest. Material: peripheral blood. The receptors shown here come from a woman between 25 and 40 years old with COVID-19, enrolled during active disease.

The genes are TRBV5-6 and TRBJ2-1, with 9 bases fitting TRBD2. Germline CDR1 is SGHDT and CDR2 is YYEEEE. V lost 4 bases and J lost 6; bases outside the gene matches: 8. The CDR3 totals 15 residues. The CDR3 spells CASSAAGLASNEQFF. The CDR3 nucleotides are TGTGCCAGCAGCGCGGCGGGACTAGCCAGCAATGAGCAGTTCTTC.

The CDR3 loop reads CASSRTSGLAKNIQYF. The CDR3 DNA sequence: TGTGCCAGCAGCAGGACTAGCGGATTAGCCAAAAACATTCAGTACTTC. The chain joins TRBV9 to TRBJ2-4; 10 bases align to TRBD2. CDR1 is SGDLS, CDR2 YYNGEE, per germline. CDR3 length: 16 residues. The V and J ends lost 4 bases and 0 bases, in that order; junction bases with no gene match: 4.

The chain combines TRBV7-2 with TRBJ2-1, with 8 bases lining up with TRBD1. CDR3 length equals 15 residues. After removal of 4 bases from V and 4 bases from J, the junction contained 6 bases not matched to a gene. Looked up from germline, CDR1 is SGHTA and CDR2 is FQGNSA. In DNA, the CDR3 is TGTGCCAGCAGCTCGGGACAGGCAGGATACAATGAGCAGTTCTTC. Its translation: CASSSGQAGYNEQFF.

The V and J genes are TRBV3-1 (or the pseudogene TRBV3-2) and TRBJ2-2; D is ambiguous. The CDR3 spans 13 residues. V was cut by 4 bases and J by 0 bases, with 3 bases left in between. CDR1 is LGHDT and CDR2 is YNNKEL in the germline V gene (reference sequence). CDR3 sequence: CASSLANTGELFF. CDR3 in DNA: TGTGCCAGCAGCCTCGCGAACACCGGGGAGCTGTTTTTT.

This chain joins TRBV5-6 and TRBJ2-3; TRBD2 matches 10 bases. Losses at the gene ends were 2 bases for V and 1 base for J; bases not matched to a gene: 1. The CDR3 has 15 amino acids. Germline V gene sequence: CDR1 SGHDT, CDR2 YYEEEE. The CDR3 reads CASSLGTSGTDTQYF. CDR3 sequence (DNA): TGTGCCAGCAGCTTAGGGACTAGCGGCACAGATACGCAGTATTTT.

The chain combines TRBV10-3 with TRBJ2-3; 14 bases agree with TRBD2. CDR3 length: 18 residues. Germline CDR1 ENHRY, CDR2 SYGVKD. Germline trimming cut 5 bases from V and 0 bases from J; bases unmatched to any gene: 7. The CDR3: CAISQGLAGAASTDTQYF. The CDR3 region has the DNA TGTGCCATCAGTCAGGGACTAGCGGGAGCCGCTAGCACAGATACGCAGTATTTT.

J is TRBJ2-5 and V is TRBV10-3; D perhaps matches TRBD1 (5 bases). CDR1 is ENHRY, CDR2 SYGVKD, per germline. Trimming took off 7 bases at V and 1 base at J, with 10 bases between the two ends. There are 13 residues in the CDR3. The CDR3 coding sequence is TGTGCCATCAATAGGGGTTCCCAAGAGACCCAGTACTTC. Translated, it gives CAINRGSQETQYF.